This paragraph reports one TCR beta chain. These data originate in a study of blood T cells in healthy people across ages. Alongside a J-beta primer mix, a sample-barcoded 5' primer served in a second PCR lasting 7 to 11 cycles. TCRdb recomputed calls from the 5' RACE reads with MiXCR, one row per CDR3 protein. The repertoire holds roughly 1.5 million distinct CDR3 sequences, with approximately 43% as singletons. The length of the CDR3 is 14 residues. Germline CDR1 reads ENHRY; CDR2 reads SYGVKD. V lost 6 bases to trimming and J lost 8 bases; unmatched junction nucleotides: 10. This chain connects TRBV10-3 to TRBJ2-1, with 7 bases identical to TRBD1. This TCR came from a woman aged 18-29 years in good health. Specimen: blood. The CDR3 region is CAIRSQGRGDEQFF. The CDR3 DNA follows: TGTGCCATCAGGTCACAGGGGAGAGGAGATGAGCAGTTCTTC.